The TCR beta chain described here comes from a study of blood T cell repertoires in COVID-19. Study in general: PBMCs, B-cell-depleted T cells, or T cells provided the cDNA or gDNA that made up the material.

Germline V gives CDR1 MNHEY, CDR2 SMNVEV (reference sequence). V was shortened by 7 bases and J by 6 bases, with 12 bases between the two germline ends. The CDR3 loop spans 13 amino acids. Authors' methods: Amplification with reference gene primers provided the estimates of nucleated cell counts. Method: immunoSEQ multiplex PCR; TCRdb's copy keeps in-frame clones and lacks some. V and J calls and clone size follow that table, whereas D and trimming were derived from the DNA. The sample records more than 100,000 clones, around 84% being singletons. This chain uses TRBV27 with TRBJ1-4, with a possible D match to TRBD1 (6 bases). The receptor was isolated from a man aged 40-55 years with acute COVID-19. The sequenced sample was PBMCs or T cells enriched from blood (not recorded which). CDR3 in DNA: TGTGCCAGCAAAAGGACAGACCATGAAAAACTGTTTTTT. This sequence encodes CASKRTDHEKLFF.